Each of the 27 T cell receptor beta chains below was sequenced from the same sample in a study of T cell changes during pregnancy in multiple sclerosis. The table came from immunoSEQ multiplex PCR; TCRdb's copy has only in-frame clones and leaves some out. The table shows about 40,000 clones, with 85% to 90% occurring only once. The specimen was peripheral blood, collected in the second trimester of pregnancy. These receptors were taken from a female donor in good health, enrolled as a control in a pregnancy study.

The chain employs TRBV5-1 and TRBJ1-3; the D is unclear. V was pared by 1 base and J by 0 bases, with 5 bases between. Germline V lookup: CDR1 SGHRS, CDR2 YFSETQ. CDR3 length: 14 amino acids. For the CDR3, the DNA is TGCGCCAGCAGCTTGACTAGCTCTGGAAACACCATATATTTT. It codes for CASSLTSSGNTIYF.

This clone has just one count. V is TRBV19 and J is TRBJ2-5; 15 bases are a match to TRBD2. In germline, CDR1 is LNHDA, CDR2 SQIVND (reference sequence). This CDR3 contains 18 residues. J lost 4 bases, V lost 2 bases, and 8 bases had no gene match. This chain's CDR3 is CASSIFGTSGGFIETQYF. DNA for the CDR3: TGTGCCAGTAGTATATTTGGGACTAGCGGGGGGTTCATAGAGACCCAGTACTTC.

V gene TRBV18 combines with J gene TRBJ2-3; 10 bases are shared with TRBD2. Germline CDR1 reads KGHSH; CDR2 reads LQKENI. Losses at the gene ends were 2 bases for V and 2 bases for J; bases not matched to a gene: 10. The length of the CDR3 is 18 residues. CDR3 bases: TGTGCCAGCTCACCATCGCTAGCGGGGGACCTTTTCACAGATACGCAGTATTTT. This translates into CASSPSLAGDLFTDTQYF.

The chain employs TRBV4-1 and TRBJ2-7; the match to TRBD2 covers 8 bases. J gave up 4 bases and V 4 bases, and 6 bases lay outside the gene matches. The V gene's germline CDR1 is MGHRA and CDR2 YSYEKL. The CDR3 runs 14 residues. CDR3 bases: TGCGCCAGCAGCCCACCCGGGAGGGGTTACGAGCAGTACTTC. Translating gives CASSPPGRGYEQYF.

CDR3 sequence (DNA): TGTGCCAGCGGCCCCCGTGGAAGGGGGCGCACAGATACGCAGTATTTT. It yields the protein CASGPRGRGRTDTQYF. The genes are TRBV5-6 and TRBJ2-3; 7 bases fit TRBD1. CDR3 size: 16 residues. Germline CDR1 SGHDT, CDR2 YYEEEE. The V segment lost 7 bases and the J segment 1 base; nucleotides outside the gene matches: 12.

CDR3 bases: TGTGCCAGCAACGGAGCATTCACAGATACGCAGTATTTT. Translating gives CASNGAFTDTQYF. The chain links TRBV2 to TRBJ2-3; D uncertain. Germline CDR1 reads SNHLY; CDR2 reads FYNNEI. Trimming shortened V by 7 bases and J by 2 bases, and 10 bases separated the two germline ends. The CDR3 sequence is 13 residues long.

This chain uses TRBV7-9 with TRBJ2-7; 10 bases align to TRBD1. V lost 5 bases to trimming and J lost 6 bases; unmatched junction nucleotides: 10. The CDR3 runs to 15 residues. Germline V gene data show CDR1 as SEHNR and CDR2 as FQNEAQ (reference sequence). As DNA, the CDR3 is TGTGCCAGCAGCCCAGGACAGGGGGATGTCCGCGAGCAGTACTTC. This gives the protein CASSPGQGDVREQYF.

This chain joins TRBV18 and TRBJ2-1; TRBD1 is a possible D gene (5 bases). Germline CDR1 is KGHSH and CDR2 is LQKENI. V shed 0 bases and J shed 4 bases, with 13 bases lying between them. The CDR3 spans 16 residues. CDR3: CASSPPSQGIYNEQFF. CDR3 in DNA: TGTGCCAGCTCACCACCGAGCCAGGGAATTTACAATGAGCAGTTCTTC.

The chain links TRBV4-1 to TRBJ2-7; TRBD1 agrees at 7 bases. Germline values: CDR1 MGHRA, CDR2 YSYEKL. After removal of 0 bases from V and 2 bases from J, the junction contained 7 bases not matched to a gene. The CDR3 loop spans 16 amino acids. This CDR3 is CASSQDSRGIPYEQYF. The DNA of the CDR3 is TGCGCCAGCAGCCAAGACAGCAGGGGGATCCCCTACGAGCAGTACTTC.

The sample holds one count of this clone. The V and J genes are TRBV5-1 and TRBJ2-6; D ambiguous. V shed 0 bases and J shed 0 bases, with 4 bases lying between them. The CDR3 contains 15 residues. Per the germline V gene, CDR1 is SGHRS and CDR2 is YFSETQ. The CDR3 spells CASSLVSSGANVLTF. The CDR3 DNA follows: TGCGCCAGCAGCTTGGTCAGCTCTGGGGCCAACGTCCTGACTTTC.

The rearrangement joins TRBV7-9 to TRBJ1-5; weak D call: TRBD1 (5 bases). Germline lookup yields CDR1 SEHNR and CDR2 FQNEAQ (reference sequence). This CDR3 contains 13 residues. Between the trimmed V and J ends, which lost 5 bases and 14 bases, there was a span of 19 bases. The CDR3 loop reads CASSPQTVVEKHF. DNA of the CDR3: TGTGCCAGCAGCCCCCAGACAGTGGTGGAAAAGCATTTT.

The chain carries TRBV7-9 and TRBJ1-2, with a tentative D call TRBD1 (5 bases). V was trimmed by 6 bases and J by 3 bases, leaving 23 bases between them. The CDR3 consists of 17 residues. In germline, CDR1 is SEHNR, CDR2 FQNEAQ (reference sequence). CDR3 amino acids: CASSHLIDGGKDYGYTF. CDR3 nucleotides: TGTGCCAGCAGTCACCTAATAGACGGGGGGAAAGACTATGGCTACACCTTC.

The CDR3 DNA reads as TGCGCCAGCAGCCAAGATCTCGGACAGATCTATGGCTACACCTTC. As protein: CASSQDLGQIYGYTF. The rearrangement joins TRBV4-3 to TRBJ1-2; possibly TRBD1 for D (6 bases). The CDR3 is 15 amino acids. From germline, CDR1 is LGHNA and CDR2 YSLEER. Trimming stripped 0 bases from V and 4 bases from J, with 12 bases between.

This clone was found a few times. CDR3 DNA sequence: TGCGCCAGCGCCGAAGGGGGGGCATCGGGTGAGCAGTTCTTC. It codes for CASAEGGASGEQFF. V usage is TRBV5-1 and J usage is TRBJ2-1; tentative D call: TRBD2 (7 bases). Trimming removed 7 bases from V and 9 bases from J, with 20 bases in between. This CDR3 comprises 14 residues. In germline, CDR1 is SGHRS, CDR2 YFSETQ.

This clone is a singleton in its sample. V gene TRBV10-2 combines with J gene TRBJ1-6; weak D call: TRBD1 (5 bases). This CDR3 has 15 residues. The germline V gene encodes CDR1 WSHSY and CDR2 SAAADI. Trimming took 0 bases from V and 8 from J, leaving 11 bases between them. The CDR3 coding sequence is TGCGCCAGCAGTGAGTCGGGGGGTAGAGATTCACCCCTCCACTTT. It is translated as CASSESGGRDSPLHF.

This sequence joins TRBV19 and TRBJ1-2; 8 bases match TRBD1. This CDR3 region has 11 residues. Germline CDR1 is LNHDA and CDR2 is SQIVND (reference sequence). The V gene end was trimmed by 6 bases and the J gene end by 6 bases; junction bases not matched to a gene: 0. CDR3 sequence (DNA): TGTGCCAGTAGGACAGGGGATGGCTACACCTTC. Translating it yields CASRTGDGYTF.

The V and J genes are TRBV27 and TRBJ2-1; 8 nucleotides align to TRBD1. Germline V gene sequence: CDR1 MNHEY, CDR2 SMNVEV (reference sequence). This CDR3 has 17 amino acids. V shed 11 bases, J shed 0 bases, and the junction held 15 bases outside the gene matches. The CDR3, as DNA: TGTGCCGTGGGACAGGTCGTTTCTCCAAGCTCCTACAATGAGCAGTTCTTC. This gives the protein CAVGQVVSPSSYNEQFF.

The rearrangement uses TRBV4-3 and TRBJ2-7; D may be TRBD1 (5 bases). Trimming pared 0 bases from V and 0 bases from J, leaving 12 bases between. This CDR3 is built from 16 residues. Germline V gene sequence: CDR1 LGHNA, CDR2 YSLEER. The CDR3 is CASSQDRGSLSYEQYF. The CDR3 DNA reads TGCGCCAGCAGCCAAGATAGGGGCTCCCTCTCCTACGAGCAGTACTTC.

Here the CDR3 reads CASSLTHGGLNEQFF. The CDR3 nucleotides read TGCGCCAGCAGCTTGACTCATGGCGGCCTCAATGAGCAGTTCTTC. J is TRBJ2-1 and V is TRBV5-1; D is unclear. Per the germline V gene, CDR1 is SGHRS and CDR2 is YFSETQ. The V end was cut by 1 base, the J end by 6 bases, with 14 bases between. The CDR3 extends over 15 amino acids.

The V and J genes are TRBV10-3 and TRBJ1-1; 7 bases match TRBD1. Trimming took 6 bases from V and 4 from J; bases not matched to a gene: 2. Germline loops: CDR1 ENHRY, CDR2 SYGVKD. The CDR3 covers 12 residues. The CDR3 protein is CAISQGGTEAFF. As DNA, the CDR3 is TGTGCCATCAGCCAGGGGGGCACTGAAGCTTTCTTT.

This rearrangement joins TRBV19 to TRBJ1-5; a weak D match, TRBD1 (5 bases). Trimming stripped 6 bases from V and 0 bases from J, with 15 bases between. The CDR3 covers 16 residues. The V gene's germline CDR1 is LNHDA and CDR2 SQIVND (reference sequence). CDR3 in amino acids: CASRSRGESSNQPQHF. DNA for the CDR3: TGTGCCAGTAGGAGTCGGGGGGAAAGTAGCAATCAGCCCCAGCATTTT. Full variable domain (missing parts from reference TRBV19 and TRBJ1-5): DGGITQSPKYLFRKEGQNVTLSCEQNLNHDAMYWYRQDPGQGLRLIYYSQIVNDFQKGDIAEGYSVSREKKESFPLTVTSAQKNPTAFYLCASRSRGESSNQPQHFGDGTRLSIL.

The V call is TRBV9, the J call TRBJ2-5, with 14 bases that match TRBD2. This CDR3 contains 19 residues. J was trimmed by 5 bases and V by 4 bases; bases with no gene match: 16. Per germline, CDR1 SGDLS and CDR2 YYNGEE. CDR3 in amino acids: CASSPGLAGGRYQEETQYF. Written as DNA, the CDR3 is TGTGCCAGCAGCCCCGGACTAGCGGGAGGCCGATACCAAGAGGAGACCCAGTACTTC.

This rearrangement joins TRBV15 to TRBJ2-7, with TRBD1 identical over 8 bases. With V trimmed by 7 bases and J by 2 bases, 7 bases remained unmatched. CDR1 LNHNV and CDR2 YYDKDF come from the germline V gene (reference sequence). The CDR3 covers 14 residues. The CDR3: CATNRDRHTYEQYF. DNA for the CDR3: TGTGCCACCAACCGGGACAGGCATACCTACGAGCAGTACTTC. Drawing the rest from reference TRBV15 and TRBJ2-7, the complete variable domain is DAMVIQNPRYQVTQFGKPVTLSCSQTLNHNVMYWYQQKSSQAPKLLFHYYDKDFNNEADTPDNFQSRRPNTSFCFLDIRSPGLGDTAMYLCATNRDRHTYEQYFGPGTRLTVT.

V gene TRBV7-2 combines with J gene TRBJ2-7; tentatively, D is TRBD2 (6 bases). The V gene's germline CDR1 is SGHTA and CDR2 FQGNSA. V dropped 5 bases and J dropped 3 bases, with 14 bases sitting between them. The CDR3 has 14 residues. The CDR3 reads CASSATGTRYEQYF. CDR3 sequence (DNA): TGTGCCAGCAGCGCCACCGGGACTCGCTACGAGCAGTACTTC.

The CDR3 here is CAWSAGGSYEQYF. The CDR3 DNA reads as TGTGCCTGGAGTGCAGGGGGCTCCTACGAGCAGTACTTC. The rearrangement joins TRBV30 to TRBJ2-7, with 7 bases identical to TRBD1. V trimming: 1 base; J trimming: 0 bases; junction bases outside the gene matches: 0. The CDR3 spans 13 residues. Germline V gene data show CDR1 as GTSNPN and CDR2 as SVGIG (reference sequence).

The chain couples TRBV5-6 to TRBJ2-7; 10 bases align to TRBD2. V was pared by 3 bases and J by 3 bases, with 18 bases of the junction left unmatched. This CDR3 has 19 residues. CDR1 SGHDT and CDR2 YYEEEE come from the germline V gene. Here the CDR3 DNA reads TGTGCCAGCAGCTCCCCCGGGGGTGCTAGCGGGAGATGGGTCTACGAGCAGTACTTC. Translated, it gives CASSSPGGASGRWVYEQYF. The full variable domain, with the rest looked up from reference TRBV5-6 and TRBJ2-7, is DAGVTQSPTHLIKTRGQQVTLRCSPKSGHDTVSWYQQALGQGPQFIFQYYEEEERQRGNFPDRFSGHQFPNYSSELNVNALLLGDSALYLCASSSPGGASGRWVYEQYFGPGTRLTVT.

The rearrangement uses TRBV9 and TRBJ1-3; 8 bases fit TRBD1. The CDR3 runs to 16 residues. Germline V gene data show CDR1 as SGDLS and CDR2 as YYNGEE. Trimming cost V 0 bases and J 4 bases; bases outside gene matches: 6. The CDR3 DNA reads as TGTGCCAGCAGCGTAGCAGGACAGGGAATCGGAAACACCATATATTTT. Amino acid sequence: CASSVAGQGIGNTIYF.